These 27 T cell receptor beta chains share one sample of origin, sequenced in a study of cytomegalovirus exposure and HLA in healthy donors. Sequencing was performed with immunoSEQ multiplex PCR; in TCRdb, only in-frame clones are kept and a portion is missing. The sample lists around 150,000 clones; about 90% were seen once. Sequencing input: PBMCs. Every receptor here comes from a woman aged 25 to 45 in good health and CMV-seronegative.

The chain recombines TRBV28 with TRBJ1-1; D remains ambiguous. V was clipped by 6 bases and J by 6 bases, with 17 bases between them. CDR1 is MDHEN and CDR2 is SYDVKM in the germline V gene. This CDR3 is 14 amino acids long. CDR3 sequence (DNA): TGTGCCAGCAGCCCCCTAGATGGGAAGGCTGAAGCTTTCTTT. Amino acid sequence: CASSPLDGKAEAFF.

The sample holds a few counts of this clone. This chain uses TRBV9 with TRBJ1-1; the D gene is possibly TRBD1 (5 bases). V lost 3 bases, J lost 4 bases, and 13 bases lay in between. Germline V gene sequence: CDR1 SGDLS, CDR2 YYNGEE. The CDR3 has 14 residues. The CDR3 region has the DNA TGTGCCAGCAGCGCGCAGGGAGTTGGCACTGAAGCTTTCTTT. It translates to CASSAQGVGTEAFF.

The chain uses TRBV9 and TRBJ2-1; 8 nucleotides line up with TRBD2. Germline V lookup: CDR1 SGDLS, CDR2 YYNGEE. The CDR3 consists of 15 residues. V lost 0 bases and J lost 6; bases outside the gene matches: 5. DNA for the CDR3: TGTGCCAGCAGCGTAGACGGGAGGGGCCTCAATGAGCAGTTCTTC. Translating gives CASSVDGRGLNEQFF.

The CDR3, as DNA: TGCGCCAGCAGCACCGGATCCGGGACTAGCGTAGCCAATGAGCAGTTCTTC. Translated, it gives CASSTGSGTSVANEQFF. V gene TRBV5-1 combines with J gene TRBJ2-1, with 10 nucleotides matching TRBD2. J was trimmed by 6 bases and V by 4 bases; bases with no gene match: 13. The germline CDR1 and CDR2 sequences are SGHRS and YFSETQ. The CDR3 spans 17 residues.

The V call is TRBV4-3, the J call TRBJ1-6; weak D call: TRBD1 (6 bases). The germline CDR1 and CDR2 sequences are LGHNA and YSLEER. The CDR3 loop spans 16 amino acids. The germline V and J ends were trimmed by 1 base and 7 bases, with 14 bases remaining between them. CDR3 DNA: TGCGCCAGCAGCCAAGGAGCAGGGGCCGGAAATTCACCCCTCCACTTT. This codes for CASSQGAGAGNSPLHF.

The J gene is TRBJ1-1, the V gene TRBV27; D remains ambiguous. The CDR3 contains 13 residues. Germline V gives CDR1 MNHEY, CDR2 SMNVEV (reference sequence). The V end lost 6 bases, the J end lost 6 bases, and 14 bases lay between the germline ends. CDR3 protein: CASRSMGFSEAFF. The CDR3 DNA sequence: TGTGCCAGCAGATCAATGGGCTTCTCTGAAGCTTTCTTT.

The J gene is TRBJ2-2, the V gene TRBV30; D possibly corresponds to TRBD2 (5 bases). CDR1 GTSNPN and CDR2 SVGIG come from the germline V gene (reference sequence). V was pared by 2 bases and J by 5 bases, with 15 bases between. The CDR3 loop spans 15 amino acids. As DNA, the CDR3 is TGTGCCTGGAGTTATTATAGCGATGGTACCGGGGAGCTGTTTTTT. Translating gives CAWSYYSDGTGELFF.

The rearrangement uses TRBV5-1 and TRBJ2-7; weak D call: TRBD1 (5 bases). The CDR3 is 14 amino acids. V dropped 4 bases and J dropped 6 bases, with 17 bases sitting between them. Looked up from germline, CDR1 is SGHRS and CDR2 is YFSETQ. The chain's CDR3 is CASSVTVTPSEQYF. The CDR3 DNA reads TGCGCCAGCAGCGTGACAGTCACTCCGAGCGAGCAGTACTTC.

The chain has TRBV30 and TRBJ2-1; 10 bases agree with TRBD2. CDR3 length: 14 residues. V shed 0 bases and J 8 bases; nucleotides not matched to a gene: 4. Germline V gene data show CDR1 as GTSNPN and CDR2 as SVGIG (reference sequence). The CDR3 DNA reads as TGTGCCTGGAGTGTCCTAGCGGGAGACGATGAGCAGTTCTTC. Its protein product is CAWSVLAGDDEQFF.

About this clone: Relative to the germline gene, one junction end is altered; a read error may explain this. The CDR3 region is CASSLLSRGVNTGELFF. The CDR3 region has the DNA TGTGCTAGCAGCCTCCTATCGCGGGGGGTGAACACCGGGGAGCTGTTTTTT. The chain links TRBV7-7 to TRBJ2-2; 8 nucleotides agree with TRBD2. Germline V gene lookup returns CDR1 SSHAT and CDR2 FNYEAQ (reference sequence). The length of the CDR3 is 17 residues.

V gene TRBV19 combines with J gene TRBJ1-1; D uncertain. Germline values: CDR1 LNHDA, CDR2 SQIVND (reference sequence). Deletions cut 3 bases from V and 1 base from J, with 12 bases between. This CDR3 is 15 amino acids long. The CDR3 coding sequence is TGTGCCAGTAGTATCGACGACCGAGGGAACACTGAAGCTTTCTTT. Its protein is CASSIDDRGNTEAFF.

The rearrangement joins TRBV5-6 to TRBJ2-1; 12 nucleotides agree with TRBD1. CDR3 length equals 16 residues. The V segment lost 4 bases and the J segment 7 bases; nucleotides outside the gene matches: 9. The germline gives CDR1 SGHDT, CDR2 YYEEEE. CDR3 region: CASSMTGTGGWNEQFF. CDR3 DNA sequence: TGTGCCAGCAGCATGACCGGGACAGGGGGCTGGAATGAGCAGTTCTTC.

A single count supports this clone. CDR3 nucleotide sequence: TGTGCCAGCAGCCCCCTCGAGGGTGCAGGGGGGACGAGGAGCTACACCTTC. Translation: CASSPLEGAGGTRSYTF. The chain carries TRBV7-9 and TRBJ1-2; TRBD1 agrees at 7 bases. Looked up from germline, CDR1 is SEHNR and CDR2 is FQNEAQ (reference sequence). This CDR3 is 17 amino acids long. After removal of 5 bases from V and 9 bases from J, the junction contained 21 bases not matched to a gene. The variable domain in full, with the rest retrieved from reference TRBV7-9 and TRBJ1-2, is DTGVSQNPRHKITKRGQNVTFRCDPISEHNRLYWYRQTLGQGPEFLTYFQNEAQLEKSRLLSDRFSAERPKGSFSTLEIQRTEQGDSAMYLCASSPLEGAGGTRSYTFGSGTRLTVV.

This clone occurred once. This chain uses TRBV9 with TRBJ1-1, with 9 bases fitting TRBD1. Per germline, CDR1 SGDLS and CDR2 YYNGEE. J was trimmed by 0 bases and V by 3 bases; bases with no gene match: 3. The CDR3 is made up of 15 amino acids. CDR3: CASSEGQGMNTEAFF. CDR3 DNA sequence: TGTGCCAGCAGCGAAGGACAGGGGATGAACACTGAAGCTTTCTTT.

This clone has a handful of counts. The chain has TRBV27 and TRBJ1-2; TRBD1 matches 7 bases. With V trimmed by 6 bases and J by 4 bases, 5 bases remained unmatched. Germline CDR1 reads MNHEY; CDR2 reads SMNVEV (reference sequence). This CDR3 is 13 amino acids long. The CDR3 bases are TGTGCCAGCAGACCGGGACAGTCCTATGGCTACACCTTC. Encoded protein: CASRPGQSYGYTF.

CDR3 protein: CASSITAGGPYEQYF. The CDR3 nucleotides read TGTGCCAGTAGTATTACTGCGGGAGGGCCTTACGAGCAGTACTTC. The rearrangement joins TRBV19 to TRBJ2-7; 9 bases match TRBD2. The CDR3 has 15 residues. CDR1 LNHDA and CDR2 SQIVND come from the germline V gene (reference sequence). The ends lost 3 bases at V and 4 bases at J; junction bases unmatched: 7.

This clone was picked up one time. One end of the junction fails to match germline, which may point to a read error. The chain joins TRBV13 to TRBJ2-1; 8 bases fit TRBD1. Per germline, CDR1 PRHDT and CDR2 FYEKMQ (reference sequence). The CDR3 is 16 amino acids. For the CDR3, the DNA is TGTGCCAGCAGCCTAGGACCGGGACAGGATAACAATGAGCAGTTCTTC. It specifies CASSLGPGQDNNEQFF. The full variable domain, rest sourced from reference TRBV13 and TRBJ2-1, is AAGVIQSPRHLIKEKRETATLKCYPIPRHDTVYWYQQGPGQDPQFLISFYEKMQSDKGSIPDRFSAQQFSDYHSELNMSSLELGDSALYFCASSLGPGQDNNEQFFGPGTRLTVL.

The CDR3 DNA reads TGCGCCAGCAGCCGGAACGACGGACAGAACACTGAAGCTTTCTTT. The encoded protein is CASSRNDGQNTEAFF. V gene TRBV5-1 combines with J gene TRBJ1-1; tentatively, D is TRBD1 (5 bases). The CDR3 sequence is 15 residues long. From germline, CDR1 is SGHRS and CDR2 YFSETQ. V was pared by 4 bases and J by 1 base, with 14 bases between.

In nucleotides, the CDR3 is TGTGCCAGCAAGACCAGCTCCTATAATTCACCCCTCCACTTT. This translates into CASKTSSYNSPLHF. The V and J genes are TRBV13 and TRBJ1-6, with D unresolved. The CDR3 runs to 14 residues. V dropped 7 bases and J dropped 0 bases, with 7 bases sitting between them. Germline values: CDR1 PRHDT, CDR2 FYEKMQ (reference sequence). The complete variable domain, with remaining parts taken from reference TRBV13 and TRBJ1-6, reads AAGVIQSPRHLIKEKRETATLKCYPIPRHDTVYWYQQGPGQDPQFLISFYEKMQSDKGSIPDRFSAQQFSDYHSELNMSSLELGDSALYFCASKTSSYNSPLHFGNGTRLTVT.

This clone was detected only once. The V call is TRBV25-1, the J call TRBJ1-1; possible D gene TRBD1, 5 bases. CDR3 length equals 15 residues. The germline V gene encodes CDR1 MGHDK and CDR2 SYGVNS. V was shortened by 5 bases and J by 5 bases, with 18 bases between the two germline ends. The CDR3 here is CASSRTGRGGTEAFF. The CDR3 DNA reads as TGTGCCAGCAGTCGAACAGGCCGGGGGGGAACTGAAGCTTTCTTT.

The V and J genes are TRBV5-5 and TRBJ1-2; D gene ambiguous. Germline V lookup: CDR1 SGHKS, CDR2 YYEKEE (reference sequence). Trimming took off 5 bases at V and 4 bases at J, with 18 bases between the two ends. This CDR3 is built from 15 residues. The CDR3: CASSPSERTFYGYTF. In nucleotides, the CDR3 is TGTGCCAGCAGTCCCTCAGAGAGAACCTTCTATGGCTACACCTTC.

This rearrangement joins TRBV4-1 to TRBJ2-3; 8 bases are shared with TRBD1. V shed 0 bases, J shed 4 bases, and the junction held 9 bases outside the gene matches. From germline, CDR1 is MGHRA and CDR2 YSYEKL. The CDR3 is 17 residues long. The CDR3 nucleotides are TGCGCCAGCAGCCAAGAAGCGGGCAGGGGGCATGCAGATACGCAGTATTTT. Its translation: CASSQEAGRGHADTQYF.

CDR3 region: CASSVGTGDYEQYF. The CDR3 DNA is TGTGCCAGCAGCGTAGGGACAGGGGACTACGAGCAGTACTTC. The V and J genes are TRBV9 and TRBJ2-7; TRBD1 matches 9 bases. The CDR3 sequence is 14 residues long. V lost 0 bases to trimming and J lost 3 bases; unmatched junction nucleotides: 1. Germline assignment: CDR1 SGDLS and CDR2 YYNGEE.

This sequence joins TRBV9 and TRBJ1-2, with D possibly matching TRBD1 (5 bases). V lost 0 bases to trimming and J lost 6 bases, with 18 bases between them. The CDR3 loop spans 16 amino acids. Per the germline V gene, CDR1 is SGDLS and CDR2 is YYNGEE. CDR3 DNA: TGTGCCAGCAGCGTAGAGTTCGAATCCAGGGTCCATGGCTACACCTTC. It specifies CASSVEFESRVHGYTF.

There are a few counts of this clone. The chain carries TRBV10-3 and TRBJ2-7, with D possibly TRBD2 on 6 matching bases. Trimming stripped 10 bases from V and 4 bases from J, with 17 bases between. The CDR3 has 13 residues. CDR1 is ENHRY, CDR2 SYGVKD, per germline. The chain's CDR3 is CATNGGLTYEQYF. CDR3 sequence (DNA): TGTGCCACCAACGGGGGTTTGACTTACGAGCAGTACTTC.

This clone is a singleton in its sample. In nucleotides, the CDR3 is TGTGCCAGCAGCTCCGATCGGACCCCCCGCGGTTCTGGCTACACCTTC. This translates into CASSSDRTPRGSGYTF. The chain joins TRBV5-6 to TRBJ1-2; D gene unclear. The CDR3 runs 16 residues. The V gene's germline CDR1 is SGHDT and CDR2 YYEEEE. V lost 3 bases and J 7 bases, leaving 22 bases between the germline ends. The full variable domain, its missing parts supplied by reference TRBV5-6 and TRBJ1-2, is DAGVTQSPTHLIKTRGQQVTLRCSPKSGHDTVSWYQQALGQGPQFIFQYYEEEERQRGNFPDRFSGHQFPNYSSELNVNALLLGDSALYLCASSSDRTPRGSGYTFGSGTRLTVV.

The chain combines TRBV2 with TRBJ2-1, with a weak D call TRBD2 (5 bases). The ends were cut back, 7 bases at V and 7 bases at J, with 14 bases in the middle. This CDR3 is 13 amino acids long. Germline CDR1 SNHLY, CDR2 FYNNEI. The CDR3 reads CASTSLPGNEQFF. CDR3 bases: TGTGCCAGCACTAGCCTCCCCGGGAATGAGCAGTTCTTC.